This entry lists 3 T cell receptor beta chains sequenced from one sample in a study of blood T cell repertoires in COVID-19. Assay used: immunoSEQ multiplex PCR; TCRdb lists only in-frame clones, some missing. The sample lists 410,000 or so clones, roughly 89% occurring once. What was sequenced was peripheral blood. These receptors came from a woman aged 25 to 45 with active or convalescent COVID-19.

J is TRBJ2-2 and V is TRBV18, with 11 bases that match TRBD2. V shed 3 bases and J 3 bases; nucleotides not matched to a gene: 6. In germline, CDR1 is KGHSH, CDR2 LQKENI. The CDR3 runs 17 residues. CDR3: CASSPDSGGAYTGELFF. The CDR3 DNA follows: TGTGCCAGCTCACCCGATAGCGGGGGGGCGTACACCGGGGAGCTGTTTTTT. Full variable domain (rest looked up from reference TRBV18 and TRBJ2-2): NAGVMQNPRHLVRRRGQEARLRCSPMKGHSHVYWYRQLPEEGLKFMVYLQKENIIDESGMPKERFSAEFPKEGPSILRIQQVVRGDSAAYFCASSPDSGGAYTGELFFGEGSRLTVL.

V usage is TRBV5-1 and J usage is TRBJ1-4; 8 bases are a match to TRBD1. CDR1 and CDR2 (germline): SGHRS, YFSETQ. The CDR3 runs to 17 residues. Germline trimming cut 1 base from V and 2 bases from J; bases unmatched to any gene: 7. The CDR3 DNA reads TGCGCCAGCAGCTTGAGTCCCAGGGGGCTGACTAATGAAAAACTGTTTTTT. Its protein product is CASSLSPRGLTNEKLFF.

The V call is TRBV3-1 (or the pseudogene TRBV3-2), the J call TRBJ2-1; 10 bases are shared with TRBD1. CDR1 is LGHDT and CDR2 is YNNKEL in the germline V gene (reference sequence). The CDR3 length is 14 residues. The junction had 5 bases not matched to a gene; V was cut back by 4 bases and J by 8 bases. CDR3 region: CASSRQGAGDEQFF. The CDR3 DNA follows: TGTGCCAGCAGCCGACAGGGGGCAGGGGATGAGCAGTTCTTC.